This TCR beta chain was sequenced in a study of blood T cell repertoires in COVID-19. Turning to the study itself: COVID-19 samples, acute and convalescent, were from the United States, Italy and Spain.

Participant-reported clinical history was the basis for cohort assignment. Per the authors' pipeline: Amplification of reference gene primers provided the estimated nucleated cell counts. The method was immunoSEQ multiplex PCR; TCRdb's version includes in-frame clones alone and lacks a portion of them. That table furnishes V, J and clone size, whereas the DNA furnished D and trimming. Among roughly 430,000 clones listed, approximately 88% were seen once. Looked up from germline, CDR1 is SGHNT and CDR2 is YYREEE (reference sequence). CDR3 length equals 15 residues. V was cut by 3 bases and J by 0 bases, with 12 bases left in between.

This sequence originates from a woman aged 40 to 50 with acute COVID-19. V is TRBV5-4 and J is TRBJ1-1, with D possibly being TRBD1 (6 bases). Sequencing was done on a sample of PBMCs or T cells enriched from blood (not recorded which). Here the CDR3 DNA reads TGTGCCAGCAGCTGGCAGGGGAAGATGAACACTGAAGCTTTCTTT. This encodes CASSWQGKMNTEAFF.